These 16 T cell receptor beta chains share one sample of origin, sequenced in a study of cytomegalovirus exposure and HLA in healthy donors (dated by TCRdb to about 2017). The protocol used for the library was the immunoSEQ multiplex PCR assay. A mixture of 60 forward primers for TCR Vbeta segments and 13 reverse primers for TCR Jbeta segments was used in the multiplex PCR. TCRdb obtained this table from immuneACCESS and retained in-frame rearrangements with V and J assigned. These tables miss some clones; where compared with another copy, unresolved V genes account for less than half of the shortfall, and the remainder is unexplained. The table for this sample lists about 140,000 clones; about 80% of them were counted only once. The top ten clonotypes cover around 2.5% of the sample. Sequenced material: PBMCs. Receptors were obtained from a woman aged 18 to 35 in good health and CMV-seropositive.

The V gene is TRBV7-9, the J gene TRBJ1-5; D remains unclear. Looked up from germline, CDR1 is SEHNR and CDR2 is FQNEAQ (reference sequence). Trimming removed 5 bases from V and 0 bases from J, with 8 bases in between. The CDR3 length is 14 residues. This CDR3 reads CASSDLSSNQPQHF. CDR3 sequence (DNA): TGTGCCAGCAGCGATCTAAGTAGCAATCAGCCCCAGCATTTT.

This clone was observed a few times. The V gene is TRBV25-1, the J gene TRBJ2-6, with 8 bases lining up with TRBD1. V shed 1 base and J 4 bases; nucleotides not matched to a gene: 3. Germline V gives CDR1 MGHDK, CDR2 SYGVNS. The CDR3 length is 16 residues. The CDR3 spells CASSESNRGGANVLTF. The CDR3 nucleotides read TGTGCCAGCAGTGAATCGAACAGGGGGGGGGCCAACGTCCTGACTTTC.

This chain uses TRBV4-1 with TRBJ2-6; D might be TRBD1 (5 bases). Per the germline V gene, CDR1 is MGHRA and CDR2 is YSYEKL. The CDR3 extends over 16 amino acids. Trimming pared 1 base from V and 1 base from J, leaving 8 bases between. CDR3 bases: TGCGCCAGCAGCCAAGCCCCAGGGTCTGGGGCCAACGTCCTGACTTTC. This codes for CASSQAPGSGANVLTF.

The chain uses TRBV19 and TRBJ1-1; possible D gene TRBD1, 6 bases. V dropped 7 bases and J dropped 1 base, with 16 bases sitting between them. This CDR3 has 15 residues. Germline V gene sequence: CDR1 LNHDA, CDR2 SQIVND (reference sequence). For the CDR3, the DNA is TGTGCCAGTACCATGGGTCAGGGGCCGAACACTGAAGCTTTCTTT. Encoded protein: CASTMGQGPNTEAFF.

The chain employs TRBV5-6 and TRBJ1-2; 7 bases match TRBD1. The germline CDR1 and CDR2 sequences are SGHDT and YYEEEE. The CDR3 totals 16 residues. V lost 0 bases to trimming and J lost 4 bases; unmatched junction nucleotides: 9. CDR3 bases: TGTGCCAGCAGCTTGGTGGTCGGACAGGTACCCTATGGCTACACCTTC. It is translated as CASSLVVGQVPYGYTF. Based on the CDR3 plus reference TRBV5-6 and TRBJ1-2, the full variable domain is DAGVTQSPTHLIKTRGQQVTLRCSPKSGHDTVSWYQQALGQGPQFIFQYYEEEERQRGNFPDRFSGHQFPNYSSELNVNALLLGDSALYLCASSLVVGQVPYGYTFGSGTRLTVV.

The gene calls are TRBV5-4 and TRBJ2-3, with 7 nucleotides matching TRBD2. The germline V gene encodes CDR1 SGHNT and CDR2 YYREEE (reference sequence). The CDR3 totals 14 residues. The ends lost 1 base at V and 4 bases at J; junction bases unmatched: 3. The CDR3 sequence: CASSLSSGADTQYF. In DNA, the CDR3 is TGTGCCAGCAGCTTGTCTAGCGGAGCAGATACGCAGTATTTT. The full variable domain, completed using reference TRBV5-4 and TRBJ2-3, is ETGVTQSPTHLIKTRGQQVTLRCSSQSGHNTVSWYQQALGQGPQFIFQYYREEENGRGNFPPRFSGLQFPNYSSELNVNALELDDSALYLCASSLSSGADTQYFGPGTRLTVL.

The chain joins TRBV7-9 to TRBJ2-7; 11 bases are a match to TRBD2. Unmatched junction bases numbered 7, after V lost 4 bases and J lost 2 bases. This CDR3 contains 16 residues. Germline V gene sequence: CDR1 SEHNR, CDR2 FQNEAQ (reference sequence). CDR3 loop: CASSSGVGLAAYEQYF. The CDR3 DNA reads as TGTGCCAGCAGCTCTGGCGTGGGACTAGCGGCCTACGAGCAGTACTTC. Full variable domain (outside the CDR3, taken from reference TRBV7-9 and TRBJ2-7): DTGVSQNPRHKITKRGQNVTFRCDPISEHNRLYWYRQTLGQGPEFLTYFQNEAQLEKSRLLSDRFSAERPKGSFSTLEIQRTEQGDSAMYLCASSSGVGLAAYEQYFGPGTRLTVT.

This CDR3 is CATRVRGITEAFF. The CDR3 nucleotides are TGTGCCACCAGGGTCAGGGGAATTACTGAAGCTTTCTTT. The chain uses TRBV15 and TRBJ1-1; D may be TRBD1 (6 bases). Deletions cut 6 bases from V and 5 bases from J, with 13 bases between. The CDR3 covers 13 residues. Per germline, CDR1 LNHNV and CDR2 YYDKDF (reference sequence).

V is TRBV28 and J is TRBJ2-2, with 7 bases that match TRBD1. The CDR3 covers 16 residues. Germline V lookup: CDR1 MDHEN, CDR2 SYDVKM. V trimming: 4 bases; J trimming: 4 bases; junction bases outside the gene matches: 9. The CDR3 DNA reads TGTGCCAGCAGTTCCCCACAGGGGCTGTCCACCGGGGAGCTGTTTTTT. Its protein product is CASSSPQGLSTGELFF.

This clone was recorded a few times. The same CDR3 is also encoded by other DNA sequences in this sample. The V gene is TRBV15, the J gene TRBJ1-1; D remains unclear. This CDR3 spans 14 amino acids. Germline V gives CDR1 LNHNV, CDR2 YYDKDF (reference sequence). Trimming removed 0 bases at V and 1 base at J, with 6 bases between. The CDR3 protein is CATSRERRNTEAFF. The CDR3 nucleotides are TGTGCCACCAGCAGAGAACGGAGGAACACTGAAGCTTTCTTT.

This clone appeared once. CDR3 region: CASSQRGAGDSYEQYF. CDR3 nucleotide sequence: TGTGCCAGCAGCCAACGGGGGGCGGGGGACTCCTACGAGCAGTACTTC. V and J are TRBV4-2 and TRBJ2-7, with a tentative D call TRBD2 (7 bases). The CDR3 runs to 16 residues. Germline assignment: CDR1 LGHNA and CDR2 YNFKEQ. Trimming took off 2 bases at V and 0 bases at J, with 14 bases between the two ends.

The V gene is TRBV29-1, the J gene TRBJ2-5; the match to TRBD1 covers 8 bases. The CDR3 totals 15 residues. The ends lost 5 bases at V and 4 bases at J; junction bases unmatched: 12. Germline values: CDR1 SQVTM, CDR2 ANQGSEA. CDR3 loop: CSVSFGSDRAETQYF. In DNA, the CDR3 is TGCAGCGTTAGTTTCGGGTCGGACAGGGCAGAGACCCAGTACTTC.

This clone was seen only a few times. The CDR3 nucleotides read TGTGCCAGCAGCTTGGCCGGCAGGGTGACTGGGGCCAACGTCCTGACTTTC. Protein product: CASSLAGRVTGANVLTF. The chain is built from TRBV5-8 and TRBJ2-6; a weak D match, TRBD1 (5 bases). Germline loops: CDR1 SGHTS, CDR2 YDEGEE. Deletions cut 0 bases from V and 2 bases from J, with 12 bases between. The CDR3 spans 17 residues.

V gene TRBV29-1 combines with J gene TRBJ1-5, with TRBD1 identical over 7 bases. Germline lookup yields CDR1 SQVTM and CDR2 ANQGSEA. The CDR3 totals 16 residues. With V trimmed by 4 bases and J by 0 bases, 9 bases remained unmatched. The CDR3 region has the DNA TGCAGCGTTGGATGGAAGGGACAGACTAGCAATCAGCCCCAGCATTTT. This encodes CSVGWKGQTSNQPQHF.

The genes are TRBV12-5 and TRBJ2-1; D uncertain. V was pared by 0 bases and J by 2 bases, with 5 bases between. Germline CDR1 reads LGHNT; CDR2 reads FRNRAP. The CDR3 runs 14 residues. The CDR3 here is CASGLVTAYNEQFF. CDR3 nucleotides: TGTGCTAGTGGTTTGGTTACGGCCTACAATGAGCAGTTCTTC.

V gene TRBV6-1 combines with J gene TRBJ2-5; no clear D gene. Germline V CDR1 and CDR2: MNHNS, SASEGT. V was cut by 5 bases and J by 5 bases, with 9 bases left in between. The CDR3 totals 12 residues. The CDR3 DNA reads TGTGCCAGCAGTCCCATAACTGAGACCCAGTACTTC. It encodes CASSPITETQYF.